Following are 14 T cell receptor beta chains from one sample sequenced in a study of blood T cell repertoires in COVID-19. The protocol was immunoSEQ multiplex PCR, while the TCRdb copy is restricted to in-frame clones and leaves out a portion. Seen here are under 150,000 clones, more than 70% observed once, and the top ten hold about 6%. The source material was peripheral blood. The receptors were gathered from a man of 80 years or more with active or convalescent COVID-19.

The J gene is TRBJ2-2, the V gene TRBV7-2; the D is unclear. CDR1 and CDR2 from the germline V gene are SGHTA and FQGNSA. There are 14 residues in the CDR3. V was shortened by 5 bases and J by 4 bases, with 11 bases between the two germline ends. The CDR3: CASSPGRGTGELFF. CDR3 DNA: TGTGCCAGCAGCCCCGGCCGAGGCACCGGGGAGCTGTTTTTT.

CDR3 coding DNA: TGTGCCAGCTCCCGGGACTCAACTAATGAAAAACTGTTTTTT. Residues: CASSRDSTNEKLFF. V and J are TRBV3-1 (or the pseudogene TRBV3-2) and TRBJ1-4, with a tentative D call TRBD1 (5 bases). V shed 8 bases and J shed 0 bases, with 10 bases lying between them. CDR3 length equals 14 residues. The germline V gene has CDR1 LGHDT and CDR2 YNNKEL (reference sequence).

This clone was picked up a small number of times. J is TRBJ1-1 and V is TRBV29-1; D unresolved. V was pared by 5 bases and J by 1 base, with 35 bases between. The CDR3 extends over 21 amino acids. Germline loops: CDR1 SQVTM, CDR2 ANQGSEA. CDR3 residues: CSVILAPGKLRATSKNTEAFF. As DNA, the CDR3 is TGCAGCGTTATTCTGGCCCCTGGAAAATTGAGGGCGACAAGCAAGAACACTGAAGCTTTCTTT.

The chain has TRBV6-2 or TRBV6-3 and TRBJ1-5; 7 bases agree with TRBD1. CDR3 length: 14 amino acids. Germline V gene sequence: CDR1 MNHEY, CDR2 SVGEGT. V trimming: 7 bases; J trimming: 4 bases; junction bases outside the gene matches: 7. The CDR3, as DNA: TGTGCCAGCACCCCGACAGGGATTAATCAGCCCCAGCATTTT. Its translation is CASTPTGINQPQHF.

This clone occurred once. CDR3 protein: CASSSRPLSSGGVGGTQYF. CDR3 sequence (DNA): TGTGCCAGCAGCTCGCGACCGCTTTCTAGCGGGGGGGTCGGTGGAACCCAGTACTTC. The chain links TRBV7-2 to TRBJ2-5, with 12 bases identical to TRBD2. Per the germline V gene, CDR1 is SGHTA and CDR2 is FQGNSA. CDR3 length: 19 amino acids. After removal of 4 bases from V and 8 bases from J, the junction contained 20 bases not matched to a gene. Variable domain in full (rest from reference TRBV7-2 and TRBJ2-5): GAGVSQSPSNKVTEKGKDVELRCDPISGHTALYWYRQSLGQGLEFLIYFQGNSAPDKSGLPSDRFSAERTGGSVSTLTIQRTQQEDSAVYLCASSSRPLSSGGVGGTQYFGPGTRLLVL.

J is TRBJ2-3 and V is TRBV6-5; 9 bases match TRBD1. This CDR3 region has 15 residues. Germline loops: CDR1 MNHEY, CDR2 SVGAGI. V was pared by 6 bases and J by 3 bases, with 7 bases of the junction left unmatched. The CDR3 DNA reads as TGTGCCAGCAGGGTCGGACAGGGGCAAACAGATACGCAGTATTTT. It yields the protein CASRVGQGQTDTQYF.

V gene TRBV25-1 combines with J gene TRBJ1-6, with D perhaps TRBD1 (5 bases). In germline, CDR1 is MGHDK, CDR2 SYGVNS. This CDR3 region has 14 residues. Trimming removed 6 bases from V and 9 bases from J, with 15 bases in between. CDR3: CASSMTAISSPLHF. The DNA for the CDR3 is TGTGCCAGCAGCATGACAGCTATAAGTTCACCCCTCCACTTT.

This rearrangement joins TRBV7-2 to TRBJ1-1; 12 bases map to TRBD1. This CDR3 is built from 14 residues. The V gene end was trimmed by 5 bases and the J gene end by 8 bases; junction bases not matched to a gene: 6. The germline gives CDR1 SGHTA, CDR2 FQGNSA. DNA for the CDR3: TGTGCCAGCAGCCTGGGACAGGGGGCATTCGAAGCTTTCTTT. This translates into CASSLGQGAFEAFF.

V usage is TRBV7-2 and J usage is TRBJ1-2; D is unclear. Germline CDR1 is SGHTA and CDR2 is FQGNSA. Trimming shortened V by 5 bases and J by 1 base, and 11 bases separated the two germline ends. There are 14 residues in the CDR3. Written as DNA, the CDR3 is TGTGCCAGCAGCCCAAACACGGGTAACTATGGCTACACCTTC. It translates to CASSPNTGNYGYTF. The whole variable domain, filled in from reference TRBV7-2 and TRBJ1-2, reads GAGVSQSPSNKVTEKGKDVELRCDPISGHTALYWYRQSLGQGLEFLIYFQGNSAPDKSGLPSDRFSAERTGGSVSTLTIQRTQQEDSAVYLCASSPNTGNYGYTFGSGTRLTVV.

The chain is built from TRBV28 and TRBJ1-3; 8 bases map to TRBD1. V was clipped by 5 bases and J by 4 bases; unmatched bases: 10. The germline V gene has CDR1 MDHEN and CDR2 SYDVKM. The CDR3 extends over 16 amino acids. CDR3 amino acids: CASSSYRGIVGNTIYF. The CDR3 DNA reads TGTGCCAGCAGTAGCTACAGGGGGATCGTGGGAAACACCATATATTTT.

The rearrangement joins TRBV18 to TRBJ1-3; 7 bases fit TRBD1. CDR1 and CDR2 (germline): KGHSH, LQKENI. Trimming at V came to 3 bases and at J to 8 bases, leaving 7 bases not matched to a gene. The CDR3 has 14 amino acids. The CDR3 DNA sequence: TGTGCCAGCTCACCTTCTGGACAGGTAGACACCATATATTTT. Its translation is CASSPSGQVDTIYF.

This chain uses TRBV19 with TRBJ2-1; 8 nucleotides agree with TRBD1. The V and J ends lost 6 bases and 8 bases, in that order; junction bases with no gene match: 15. This CDR3 is built from 16 residues. Germline V gene lookup returns CDR1 LNHDA and CDR2 SQIVND (reference sequence). In nucleotides, the CDR3 is TGTGCCAGTAGAAGACAGGGGCAAATTGACGGCGATGAGCAGTTCTTC. This gives the protein CASRRQGQIDGDEQFF.

The V and J genes are TRBV6-1 and TRBJ2-1, with 10 bases fitting TRBD2. Germline loops: CDR1 MNHNS, CDR2 SASEGT. The CDR3 extends over 17 amino acids. V dropped 1 base and J dropped 8; count of bases not matched to a gene: 11. The CDR3: CASSEGGLAGGRDEQFF. As DNA, the CDR3 is TGTGCCAGCAGTGAAGGGGGATTAGCGGGGGGCCGAGATGAGCAGTTCTTC.

CDR3 nucleotides: TGTGCCAGCACCCCGTTAACCGGTGCAGATACGCAGTATTTT. This codes for CASTPLTGADTQYF. The chain uses TRBV7-9 and TRBJ2-3; D is ambiguous. The V gene's germline CDR1 is SEHNR and CDR2 FQNEAQ (reference sequence). Trimming pared 7 bases from V and 4 bases from J, leaving 15 bases between. CDR3 length equals 14 residues.